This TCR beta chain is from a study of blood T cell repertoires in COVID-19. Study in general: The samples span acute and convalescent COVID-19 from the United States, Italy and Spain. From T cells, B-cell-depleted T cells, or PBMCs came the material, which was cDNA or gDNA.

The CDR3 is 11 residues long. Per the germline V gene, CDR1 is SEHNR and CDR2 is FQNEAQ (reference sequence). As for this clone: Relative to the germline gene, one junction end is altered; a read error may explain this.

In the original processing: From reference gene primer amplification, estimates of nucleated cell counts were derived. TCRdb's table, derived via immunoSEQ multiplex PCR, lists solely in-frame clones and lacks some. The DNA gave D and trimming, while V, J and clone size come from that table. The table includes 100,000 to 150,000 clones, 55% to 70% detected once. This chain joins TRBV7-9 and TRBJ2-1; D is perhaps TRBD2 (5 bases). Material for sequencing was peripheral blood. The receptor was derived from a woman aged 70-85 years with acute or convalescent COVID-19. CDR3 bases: TGTGCCAGCGGAGAAGCGGCCAGCCCACTCTTC. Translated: CASGEAASPLF.